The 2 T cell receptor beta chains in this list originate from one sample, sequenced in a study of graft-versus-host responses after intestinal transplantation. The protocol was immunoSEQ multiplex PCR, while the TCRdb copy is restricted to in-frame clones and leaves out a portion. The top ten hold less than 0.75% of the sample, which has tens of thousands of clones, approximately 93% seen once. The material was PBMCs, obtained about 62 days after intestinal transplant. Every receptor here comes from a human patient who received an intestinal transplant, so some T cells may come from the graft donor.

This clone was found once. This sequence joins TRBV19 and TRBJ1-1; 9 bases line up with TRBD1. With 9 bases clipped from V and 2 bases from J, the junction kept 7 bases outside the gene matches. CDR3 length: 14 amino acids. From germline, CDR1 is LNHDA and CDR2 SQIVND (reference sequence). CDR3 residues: CASDTTGGNTEAFF. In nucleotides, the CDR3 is TGTGCCAGCGATACGACAGGGGGAAACACTGAAGCTTTCTTT. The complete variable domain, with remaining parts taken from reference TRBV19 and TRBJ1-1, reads DGGITQSPKYLFRKEGQNVTLSCEQNLNHDAMYWYRQDPGQGLRLIYYSQIVNDFQKGDIAEGYSVSREKKESFPLTVTSAQKNPTAFYLCASDTTGGNTEAFFGQGTRLTVV.

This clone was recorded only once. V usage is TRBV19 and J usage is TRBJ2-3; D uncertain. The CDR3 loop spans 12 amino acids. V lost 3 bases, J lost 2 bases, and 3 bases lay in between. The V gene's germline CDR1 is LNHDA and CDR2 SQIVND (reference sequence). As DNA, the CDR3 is TGTGCCAGTAGTATTTCCACAGATACGCAGTATTTT. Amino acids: CASSISTDTQYF.